This T cell receptor (beta chain) was captured in a study of OX40 agonist ivuxolimab in advanced cancers. Study-wide points: On average, a greater number of expanded clones characterised CD8+ T cells relative to CD4+.

Sequenced by immunoSEQ multiplex PCR; TCRdb stores in-frame clones only, minus some. In the table there are 48,000 or so clones, roughly 77% of which are singletons. About this clone itself: Its antigen is not identified.

The source material was CD4+ or CD8+ T cells sorted from blood, sampled in a trial of the OX40 agonist ivuxolimab. The receptor was derived from an adult with an advanced solid tumor such as melanoma, head and neck, liver or kidney cancer.

The CDR3 loop is CASWDGQNSNQPQHF. The DNA of the CDR3 is TGTGCCAGCTGGGACGGGCAAAATAGCAATCAGCCCCAGCATTTT. The V call is TRBV5-8, the J call TRBJ1-5; D is possibly TRBD1 (5 bases). Germline loops: CDR1 SGHTS, CDR2 YDEGEE. The CDR3 is 15 residues long. V lost 7 bases, J lost 0 bases, and 14 bases lay in between.